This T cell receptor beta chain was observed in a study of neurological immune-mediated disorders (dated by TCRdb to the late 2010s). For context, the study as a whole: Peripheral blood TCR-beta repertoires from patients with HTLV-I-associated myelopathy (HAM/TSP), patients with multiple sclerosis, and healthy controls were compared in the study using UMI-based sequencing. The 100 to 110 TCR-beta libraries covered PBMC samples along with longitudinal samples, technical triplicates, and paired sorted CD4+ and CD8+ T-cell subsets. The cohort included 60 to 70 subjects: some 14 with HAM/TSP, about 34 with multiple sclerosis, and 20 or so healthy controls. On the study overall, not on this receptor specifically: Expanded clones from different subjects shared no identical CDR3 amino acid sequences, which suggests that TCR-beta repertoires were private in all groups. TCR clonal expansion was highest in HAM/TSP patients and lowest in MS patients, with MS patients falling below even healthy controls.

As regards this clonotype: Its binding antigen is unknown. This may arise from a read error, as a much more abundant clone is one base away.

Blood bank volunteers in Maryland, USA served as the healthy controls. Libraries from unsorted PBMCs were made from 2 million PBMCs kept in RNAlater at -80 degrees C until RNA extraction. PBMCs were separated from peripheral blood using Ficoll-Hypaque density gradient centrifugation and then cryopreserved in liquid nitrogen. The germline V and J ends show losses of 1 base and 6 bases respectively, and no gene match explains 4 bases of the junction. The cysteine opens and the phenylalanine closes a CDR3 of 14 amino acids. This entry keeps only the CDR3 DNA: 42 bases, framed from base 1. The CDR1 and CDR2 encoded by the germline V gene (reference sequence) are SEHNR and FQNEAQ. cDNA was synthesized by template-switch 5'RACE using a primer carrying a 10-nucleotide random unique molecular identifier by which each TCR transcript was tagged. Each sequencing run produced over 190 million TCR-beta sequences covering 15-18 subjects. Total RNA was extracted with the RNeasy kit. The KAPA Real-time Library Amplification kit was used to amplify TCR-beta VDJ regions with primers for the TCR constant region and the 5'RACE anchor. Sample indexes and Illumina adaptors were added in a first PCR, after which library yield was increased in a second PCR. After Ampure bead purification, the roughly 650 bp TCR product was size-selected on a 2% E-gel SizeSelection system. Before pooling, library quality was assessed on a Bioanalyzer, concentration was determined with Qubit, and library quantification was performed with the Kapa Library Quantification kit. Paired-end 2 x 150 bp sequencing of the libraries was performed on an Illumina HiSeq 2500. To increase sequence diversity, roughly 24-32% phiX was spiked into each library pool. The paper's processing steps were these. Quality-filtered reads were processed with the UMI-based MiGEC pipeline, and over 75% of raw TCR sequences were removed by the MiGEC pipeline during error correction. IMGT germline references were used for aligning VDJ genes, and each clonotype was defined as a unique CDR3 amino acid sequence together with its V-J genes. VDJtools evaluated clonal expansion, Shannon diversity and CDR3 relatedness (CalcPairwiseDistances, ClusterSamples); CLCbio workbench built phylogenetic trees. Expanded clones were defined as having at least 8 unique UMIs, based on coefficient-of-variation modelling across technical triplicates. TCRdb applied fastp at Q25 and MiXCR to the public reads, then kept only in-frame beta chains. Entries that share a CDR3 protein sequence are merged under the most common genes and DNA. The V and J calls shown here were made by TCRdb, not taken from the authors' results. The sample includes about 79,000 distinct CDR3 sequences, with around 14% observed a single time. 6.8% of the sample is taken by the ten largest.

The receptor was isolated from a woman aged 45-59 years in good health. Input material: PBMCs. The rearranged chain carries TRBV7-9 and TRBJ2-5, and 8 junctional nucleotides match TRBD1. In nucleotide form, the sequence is TGTGCCAGCAGCTTAGTCGGACAGGGACAGACCCAGTACTTC. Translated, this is CASSLVGQGQTQYF. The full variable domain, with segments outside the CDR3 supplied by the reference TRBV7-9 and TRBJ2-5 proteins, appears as DTGVSQNPRHKITKRGQNVTFRCDPISEHNRLYWYRQTLGQGPEFLTYFQNEAQLEKSRLLSDRFSAERPKGSFSTLEIQRTEQGDSAMYLCASSLVGQGQTQYFGPGTRLLVL.